The 5 T cell receptor beta chains in this list originate from one sample, sequenced in a study of cytomegalovirus exposure and HLA in healthy donors. Primers: 60 Vbeta forward and 13 Jbeta reverse. Assay: immunoSEQ multiplex PCR; the TCRdb copy retains only in-frame clones and omits some. The sample contains 170,000 or so clones, less than 85% of which appear only once. The sequencing sample was made of PBMCs. The receptors here all came from a man younger than 30 in good health and CMV-seronegative.

This chain uses TRBV6-5 with TRBJ2-5, with TRBD1 identical over 8 bases. The J call may be mistaken, given a closer DNA end match to TRBJ2-7. The CDR3 extends over 14 amino acids. Germline V lookup: CDR1 MNHEY, CDR2 SVGAGI. The CDR3 DNA reads as TGTGCCAGCAGCCGACGGGACAGGCCCTACGAGCAGTACTTC. As protein: CASSRRDRPYEQYF.

The chain is built from TRBV7-2 and TRBJ2-1, with 7 bases matching TRBD2. CDR1 and CDR2 from the germline V gene are SGHTA and FQGNSA. This CDR3 has 13 residues. Trimming removed 5 bases from V and 8 bases from J; junction bases left unmatched: 6. The CDR3 sequence: CASSRRLADEQFF. The DNA for the CDR3 is TGTGCCAGCAGCCGCAGACTAGCCGATGAGCAGTTCTTC. Full variable domain (remainder filled in from reference TRBV7-2 and TRBJ2-1): GAGVSQSPSNKVTEKGKDVELRCDPISGHTALYWYRQSLGQGLEFLIYFQGNSAPDKSGLPSDRFSAERTGGSVSTLTIQRTQQEDSAVYLCASSRRLADEQFFGPGTRLTVL.

This rearrangement joins TRBV7-8 to TRBJ1-4; tentatively, D is TRBD1 (5 bases). V was cut by 3 bases and J by 6 bases, with 17 bases left in between. Per the germline V gene, CDR1 is SGHVS and CDR2 is FQNEAQ. The CDR3 is 16 amino acids. This chain's CDR3 is CASSLRNRPIDEKLFF. For the CDR3, the DNA is TGTGCCAGCAGCTTGCGAAACAGGCCCATAGATGAAAAACTGTTTTTT.

The chain links TRBV9 to TRBJ2-7; D may be TRBD1 (6 bases). This CDR3 comprises 16 residues. Germline CDR1 is SGDLS and CDR2 is YYNGEE. V was pared by 4 bases and J by 2 bases, with 19 bases between. The CDR3 DNA is TGTGCCAGCAGCTATGGGTCGGGCAGGGGAGCCTACGAGCAGTACTTC. Its translation is CASSYGSGRGAYEQYF.

The J gene is TRBJ2-5, the V gene TRBV15; D might be TRBD1 (6 bases). Germline V gives CDR1 LNHNV, CDR2 YYDKDF (reference sequence). The CDR3 loop spans 13 amino acids. Trimming took 7 bases from V and 4 from J, leaving 13 bases between them. The CDR3 bases are TGTGCCACCAAAACGGGACAACCAGAGACCCAGTACTTC. Its translation: CATKTGQPETQYF.